This T cell receptor (beta chain) derives from a study of cytomegalovirus exposure and HLA in healthy donors. The germline CDR1 and CDR2 sequences are MDHEN and SYDVKM. The CDR3 contains 13 residues. Trimming cost V 6 bases and J 3 bases, with 9 bases left between them. The PCR ran on 60 Vbeta and 13 Jbeta primers. Repertoires were generated with immunoSEQ multiplex PCR, while TCRdb's copy carries only in-frame clones and drops some. Of 75,000 to 80,000 clones in the sample, 60% to 85% were seen once. The sample consisted of PBMCs. The receptor was isolated from a male donor in good health and CMV-seronegative. The chain joins TRBV28 to TRBJ1-5; D perhaps matches TRBD1 (6 bases). This CDR3 is CASRNRDNQPQHF. DNA for the CDR3: TGTGCCAGCAGAAACAGGGACAATCAGCCCCAGCATTTT.